This T cell receptor (beta chain) came from a study of neoadjuvant nivolumab and ipilimumab in lung cancer. Study results and caveats: TCR richness and clonality were higher in tumors than adjacent uninvolved lung.

This table comes from immunoSEQ multiplex PCR, and its TCRdb copy is limited to in-frame clones, with some not included. The table shows some 37,000 clones, with 80% to 90% occurring only once. About this clone: Its antigen is currently unknown.

Trimming took off 1 base at V and 12 bases at J, with 13 bases between the two ends. Germline V CDR1 and CDR2: SEHNR, FQNEAQ (reference sequence). The length of the CDR3 is 12 residues. The sequences come from peripheral blood, collected before neoadjuvant nivolumab, alone or with ipilimumab. The source is an adult with non-small cell lung cancer. This sequence joins TRBV7-9 and TRBJ2-7; no reliable D call. CDR3 sequence reads: CASSLELGSRYF. The CDR3 bases are TGTGCCAGCAGCTTAGAGCTCGGCAGTCGGTACTTC. The entire variable domain, with the rest obtained from reference TRBV7-9 and TRBJ2-7, is as follows: DTGVSQNPRHKITKRGQNVTFRCDPISEHNRLYWYRQTLGQGPEFLTYFQNEAQLEKSRLLSDRFSAERPKGSFSTLEIQRTEQGDSAMYLCASSLELGSRYFGPGTRLTVT.